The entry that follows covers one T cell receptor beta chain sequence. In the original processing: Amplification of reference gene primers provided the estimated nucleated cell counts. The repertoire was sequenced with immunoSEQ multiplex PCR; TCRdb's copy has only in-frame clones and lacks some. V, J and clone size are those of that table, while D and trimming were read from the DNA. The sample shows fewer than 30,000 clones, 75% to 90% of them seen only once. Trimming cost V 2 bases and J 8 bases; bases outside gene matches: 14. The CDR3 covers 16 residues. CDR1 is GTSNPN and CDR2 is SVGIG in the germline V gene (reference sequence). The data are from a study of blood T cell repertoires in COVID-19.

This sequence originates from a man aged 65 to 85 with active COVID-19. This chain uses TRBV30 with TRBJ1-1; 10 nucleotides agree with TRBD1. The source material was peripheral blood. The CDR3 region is CAWSPQLTGGREEAFF. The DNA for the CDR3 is TGTGCCTGGAGTCCCCAACTGACAGGGGGCCGAGAGGAAGCTTTCTTT.